This T cell receptor beta chain is drawn from a study of blood T cell repertoires in COVID-19. For the study at large: The origin of the acute and convalescent COVID-19 samples was the United States, Italy and Spain. T cells, B-cell-depleted T cells, or PBMCs supplied cDNA or gDNA.

Original analysis: Amplification from reference gene primers served as the basis for estimated nucleated cell counts. Using immunoSEQ multiplex PCR, the repertoire was profiled, and TCRdb retains in-frame clones only, with some absent. The V and J calls and clone size were taken over from that table, and D and trimming were inferred from the DNA. This table has fewer than 350,000 clones, around nine tenths appearing once. The CDR3 runs 16 residues. Trimming shortened V by 1 base and J by 3 bases, and 13 bases separated the two germline ends. The germline V gene has CDR1 KGHDR and CDR2 SFDVKD. This clone was seen a single time.

V and J are TRBV24-1 and TRBJ2-3; D is possibly TRBD1 (6 bases). This TCR came from a man aged 35-49 years with acute or convalescent COVID-19. Sequencing was carried out using peripheral blood. CDR3: CATSDLGQGLTDTQYF. The CDR3 DNA follows: TGTGCCACCAGTGATTTAGGGCAGGGGTTAACAGATACGCAGTATTTT.